The rows below give T cell receptor beta chains drawn from one sample of a study of blood T cell repertoires in COVID-19. Assay: immunoSEQ multiplex PCR; the TCRdb copy retains only in-frame clones and omits some. The sample includes 250,000 or so clones, roughly 90% of them seen just once. Source material: peripheral blood. The receptors derive from a woman between 35 and 50 years old who had recovered from COVID-19. CDR3s include the opening cysteine and the closing phenylalanine or tryptophan. D genes are given only for firm matches. Clone size is shown for a subset of rows, as once, few, many or a class of expanded clone.

.	once	TRBV30	TRBJ2-1	CAWSAQGLVNEQFF	TGTGCCTGGAGTGCCCAGGGGCTAGTCAATGAGCAGTTCTTC
.	.	TRBV30	TRBJ1-5	CAWSGGSNQPQHF	TGTGCCTGGAGCGGGGGGAGCAATCAGCCCCAGCATTTT
.	.	TRBV20-1	TRBJ2-1	CSTKRDEQFF	TGCAGTACTAAAAGAGATGAGCAGTTCTTC
.	few	TRBV11-2	TRBJ1-3	CASSKVGGGFSGNTIYF	TGTGCCAGCAGCAAAGTTGGGGGAGGTTTCTCTGGAAACACCATATATTTT
TRBD2	.	TRBV7-8	TRBJ2-1	CASSLEGSRQRDRTGRYNEQFF	TGTGCCAGCAGCTTAGAAGGTTCCCGTCAGCGGGATCGAACGGGTCGGTACAATGAGCAGTTCTTC
TRBD2	.	TRBV7-8	TRBJ2-1	CASSLARTSGRNNEQFF	TGTGCCAGCAGCTTAGCTCGGACTAGCGGGAGGAACAATGAGCAGTTCTTC
.	.	TRBV5-1	TRBJ1-1	CASSSDTEAFF	TGCGCCAGCAGCTCAGACACTGAAGCTTTCTTT
TRBD2	.	TRBV3-1/TRBV3-2	TRBJ2-5	CASSQGASGSQTQYF	TGTGCCAGCAGCCAAGGGGCTAGCGGGAGTCAGACCCAGTACTTC
.	.	TRBV30	TRBJ1-2	CAWSVAGNYGYTF	TGTGCCTGGAGTGTAGCAGGGAACTATGGCTACACCTTC
.	.	TRBV3-1/TRBV3-2	TRBJ2-1	CASSQQVGSGEQFF	TGTGCCAGCAGCCAACAGGTCGGGAGTGGTGAGCAGTTCTTC
TRBD2	.	TRBV10-2	TRBJ2-3	CASSETSGSTDTQYF	TGCGCCAGCAGTGAGACTAGCGGGAGTACAGATACGCAGTATTTT
TRBD1	.	TRBV11-2	TRBJ1-4	CASSLSLTGGTTNEKLFF	TGTGCCAGCAGCTTATCCCTGACAGGGGGAACCACTAATGAAAAACTGTTTTTT
TRBD1	.	TRBV10-3	TRBJ1-3	CAIRETGGSGNTIYF	TGTGCCATCAGGGAGACAGGGGGCAGCGGAAACACCATATATTTT
TRBD1	.	TRBV19	TRBJ2-3	CASTGGQGVNTDTQYF	TGTGCCAGTACTGGGGGACAGGGGGTTAACACAGATACGCAGTATTTT
TRBD1	.	TRBV6-6	TRBJ2-7	CASSTGTGGLEQYF	TGTGCCAGCAGTACTGGGACAGGGGGGCTCGAGCAGTACTTC
.	.	TRBV7-2	TRBJ1-1	CASSTLGGASTEAFF	TGTGCCAGCAGCACGTTGGGGGGGGCGAGCACTGAAGCTTTCTTT
.	few	TRBV5-1	TRBJ2-7	CASSLAPGLGEQYF	TGCGCCAGCAGCTTGGCCCCGGGGTTGGGCGAGCAGTACTTC
TRBD1	.	TRBV24-1	TRBJ2-2	CATSEAGTGGTGELFF	TGTGCCACCAGTGAGGCTGGGACAGGGGGAACCGGGGAGCTGTTTTTT
TRBD1	.	TRBV11-2	TRBJ2-2	CASSSRTGASTGELFF	TGTGCCAGCAGCTCCCGGACAGGGGCGAGCACCGGGGAGCTGTTTTTT
TRBD1	few	TRBV7-9	TRBJ1-1	CASSEGAGTEAFF	TGTGCCAGCTCGGAGGGGGCAGGCACTGAAGCTTTCTTT